This T cell receptor (beta chain) was sequenced during a study of response to subunit inactivated influenza vaccine. A note on this clonotype: The antigen remains unidentified.

Each CDR3 protein is one row after TCRdb ran MiXCR on the RT-PCR reads. The sample contains under 950,000 distinct CDR3 sequences, approximately 21% of which appear only once. The V end was cut by 0 bases, the J end by 1 base, with 4 bases between. Germline values: CDR1 SGHRS, CDR2 YFSETQ. The CDR3 has 13 amino acids. Findings and limits, study-wide: There was a suggestion from the authors that each seasonal influenza vaccination recruits few new T cells.

This TCR was recovered from a man between 50 and 59 years old who received an inactivated influenza vaccine. Source: PBMCs from blood, taken more than 4 days after vaccination. The chain links TRBV5-1 to TRBJ1-2; D is ambiguous. The CDR3: CASSLADNYGYTF. CDR3 nucleotides: TGCGCCAGCAGCTTGGCAGATAACTATGGCTACACCTTC.